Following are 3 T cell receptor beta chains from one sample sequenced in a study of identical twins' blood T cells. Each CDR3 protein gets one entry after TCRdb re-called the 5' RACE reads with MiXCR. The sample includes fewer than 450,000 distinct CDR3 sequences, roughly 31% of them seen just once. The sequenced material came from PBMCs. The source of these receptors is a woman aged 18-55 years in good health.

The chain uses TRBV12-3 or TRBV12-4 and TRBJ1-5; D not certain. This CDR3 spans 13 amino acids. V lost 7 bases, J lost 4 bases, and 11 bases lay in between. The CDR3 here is CASTRGDNQPQHF. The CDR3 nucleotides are TGTGCCAGCACCCGAGGAGATAATCAGCCCCAGCATTTT.

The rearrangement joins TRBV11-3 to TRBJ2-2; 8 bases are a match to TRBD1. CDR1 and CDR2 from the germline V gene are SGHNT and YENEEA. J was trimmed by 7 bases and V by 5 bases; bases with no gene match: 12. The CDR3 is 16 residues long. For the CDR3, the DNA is TGTGCCAGCAGCCTTCTTTTCGGACAGGGCAACGGGGAGCTGTTTTTT. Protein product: CASSLLFGQGNGELFF.

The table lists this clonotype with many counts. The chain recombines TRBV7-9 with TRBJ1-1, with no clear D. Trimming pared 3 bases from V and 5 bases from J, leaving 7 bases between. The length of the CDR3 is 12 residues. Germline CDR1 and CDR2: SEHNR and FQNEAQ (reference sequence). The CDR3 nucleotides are TGTGCCAGCAGCTTTATTTTGACTGAAGCTTTCTTT. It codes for CASSFILTEAFF.